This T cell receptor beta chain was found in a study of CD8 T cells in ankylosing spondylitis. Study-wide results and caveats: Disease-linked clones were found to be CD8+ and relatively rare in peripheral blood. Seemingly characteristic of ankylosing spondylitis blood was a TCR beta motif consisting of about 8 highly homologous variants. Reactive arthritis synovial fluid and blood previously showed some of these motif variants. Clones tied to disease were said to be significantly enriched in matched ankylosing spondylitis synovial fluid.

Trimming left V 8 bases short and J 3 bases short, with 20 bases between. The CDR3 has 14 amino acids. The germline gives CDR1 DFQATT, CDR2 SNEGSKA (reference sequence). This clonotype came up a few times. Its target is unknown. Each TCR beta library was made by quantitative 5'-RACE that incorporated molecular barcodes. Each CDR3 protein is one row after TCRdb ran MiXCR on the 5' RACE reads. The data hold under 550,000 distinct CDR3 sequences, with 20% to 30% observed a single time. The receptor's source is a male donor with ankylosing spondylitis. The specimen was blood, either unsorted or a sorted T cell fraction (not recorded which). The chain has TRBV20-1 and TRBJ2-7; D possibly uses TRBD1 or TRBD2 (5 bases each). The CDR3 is CSTPGAIIGYEQYF. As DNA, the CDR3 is TGCAGTACCCCCGGGGCAATTATCGGCTACGAGCAGTACTTC.